This TCR beta chain comes out of a study of monozygotic twins with cystic fibrosis. General study results and limits: In 13 of 16 pairs, V gene usage was closest to the co-twin's. Unrelated CF individuals shared fewer identical clonotypes than monozygotic CF twins.

Per the germline V gene, CDR1 is SGHRS and CDR2 is YFSETQ. The V gene lost 2 bases and the J gene lost 7 bases, with 13 bases spanning the gap. This CDR3 region has 15 residues. In the case of this clone: As yet, its antigen is unknown.

The method was immunoSEQ multiplex PCR; TCRdb's version includes in-frame clones alone and lacks a portion of them. The sample contains around 23,000 clones, roughly 90% of which appear only once. The source material was blood. This sequence originates from a girl under 10 years old with cystic fibrosis. The J gene is TRBJ1-6, the V gene TRBV5-1; D unclear. The DNA for the CDR3 is TGCGCCAGCAGCTTCACGGGTGCCGCAAATTCACCCCTCCACTTT. It codes for CASSFTGAANSPLHF.